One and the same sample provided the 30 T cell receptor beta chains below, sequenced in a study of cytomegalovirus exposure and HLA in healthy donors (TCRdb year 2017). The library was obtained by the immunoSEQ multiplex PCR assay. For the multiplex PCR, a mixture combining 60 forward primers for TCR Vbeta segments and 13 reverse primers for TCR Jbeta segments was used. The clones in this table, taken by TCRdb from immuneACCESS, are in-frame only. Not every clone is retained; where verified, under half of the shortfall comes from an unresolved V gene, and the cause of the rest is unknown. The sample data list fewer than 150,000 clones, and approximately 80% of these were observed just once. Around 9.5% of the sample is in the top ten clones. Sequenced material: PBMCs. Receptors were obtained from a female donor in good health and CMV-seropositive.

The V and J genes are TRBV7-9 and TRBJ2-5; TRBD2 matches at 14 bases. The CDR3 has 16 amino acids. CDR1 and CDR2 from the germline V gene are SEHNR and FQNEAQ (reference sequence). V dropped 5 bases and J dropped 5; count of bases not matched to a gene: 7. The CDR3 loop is CASSPRLAGGRETQYF. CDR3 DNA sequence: TGTGCCAGCAGCCCGAGACTAGCGGGGGGGCGTGAGACCCAGTACTTC. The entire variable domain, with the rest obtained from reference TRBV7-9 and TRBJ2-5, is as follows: DTGVSQNPRHKITKRGQNVTFRCDPISEHNRLYWYRQTLGQGPEFLTYFQNEAQLEKSRLLSDRFSAERPKGSFSTLEIQRTEQGDSAMYLCASSPRLAGGRETQYFGPGTRLLVL.

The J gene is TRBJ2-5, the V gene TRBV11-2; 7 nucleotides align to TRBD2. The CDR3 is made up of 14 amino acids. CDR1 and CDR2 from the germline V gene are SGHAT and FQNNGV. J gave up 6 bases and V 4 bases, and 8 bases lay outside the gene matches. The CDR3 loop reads CASSSQTSAKTQYF. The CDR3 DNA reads TGTGCCAGCAGCTCGCAAACTAGCGCGAAGACCCAGTACTTC.

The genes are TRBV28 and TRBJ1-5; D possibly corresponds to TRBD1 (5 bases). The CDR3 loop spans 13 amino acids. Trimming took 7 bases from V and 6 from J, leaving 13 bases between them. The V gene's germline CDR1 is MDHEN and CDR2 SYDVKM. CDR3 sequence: CASTPGDAQPQHF. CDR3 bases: TGTGCCAGCACCCCGGGGGATGCTCAGCCCCAGCATTTT.

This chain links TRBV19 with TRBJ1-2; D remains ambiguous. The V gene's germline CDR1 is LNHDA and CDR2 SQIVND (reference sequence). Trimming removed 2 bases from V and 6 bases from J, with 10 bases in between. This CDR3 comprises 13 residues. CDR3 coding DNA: TGTGCCAGTAGTATAATCCCGGAGGATGGCTACACCTTC. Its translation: CASSIIPEDGYTF. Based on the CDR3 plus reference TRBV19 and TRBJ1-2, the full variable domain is DGGITQSPKYLFRKEGQNVTLSCEQNLNHDAMYWYRQDPGQGLRLIYYSQIVNDFQKGDIAEGYSVSREKKESFPLTVTSAQKNPTAFYLCASSIIPEDGYTFGSGTRLTVV.

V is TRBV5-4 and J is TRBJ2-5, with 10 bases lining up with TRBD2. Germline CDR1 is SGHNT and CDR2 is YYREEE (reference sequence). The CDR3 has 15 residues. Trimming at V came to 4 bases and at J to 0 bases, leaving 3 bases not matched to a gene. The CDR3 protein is CASSPTSGDQETQYF. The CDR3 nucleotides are TGTGCCAGCAGCCCTACTAGCGGGGACCAAGAGACCCAGTACTTC.

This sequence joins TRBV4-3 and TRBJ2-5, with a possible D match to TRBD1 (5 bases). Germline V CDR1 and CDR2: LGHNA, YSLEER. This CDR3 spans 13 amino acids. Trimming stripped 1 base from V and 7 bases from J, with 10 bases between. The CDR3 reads CASSQAQQGTQYF. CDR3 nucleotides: TGCGCCAGCAGCCAAGCCCAGCAGGGGACCCAGTACTTC.

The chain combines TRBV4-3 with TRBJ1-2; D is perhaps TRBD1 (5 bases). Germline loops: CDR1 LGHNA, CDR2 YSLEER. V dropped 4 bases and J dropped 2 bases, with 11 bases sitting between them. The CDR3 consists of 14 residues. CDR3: CASSRSQENYGYTF. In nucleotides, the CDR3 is TGCGCCAGCAGCCGGTCACAGGAAAACTATGGCTACACCTTC.

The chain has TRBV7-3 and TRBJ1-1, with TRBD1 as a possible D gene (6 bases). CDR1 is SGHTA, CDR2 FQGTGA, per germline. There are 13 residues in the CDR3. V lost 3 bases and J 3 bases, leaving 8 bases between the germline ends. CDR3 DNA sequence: TGTGCCAGCAGCTTTTACAGGGACACTGAAGCTTTCTTT. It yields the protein CASSFYRDTEAFF.

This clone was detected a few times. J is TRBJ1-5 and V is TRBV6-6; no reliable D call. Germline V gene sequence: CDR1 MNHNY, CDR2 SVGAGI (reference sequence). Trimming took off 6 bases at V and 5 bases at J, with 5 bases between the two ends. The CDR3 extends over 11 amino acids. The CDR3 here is CASRRDQPQHF. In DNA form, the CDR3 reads TGTGCCAGCAGGAGAGATCAGCCCCAGCATTTT.

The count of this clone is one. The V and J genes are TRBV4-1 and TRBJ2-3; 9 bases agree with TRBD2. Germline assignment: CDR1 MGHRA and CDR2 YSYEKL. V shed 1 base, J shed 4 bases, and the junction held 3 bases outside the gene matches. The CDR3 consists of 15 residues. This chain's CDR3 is CASSQGRGGADTQYF. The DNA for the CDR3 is TGCGCCAGCAGCCAAGGGCGGGGGGGAGCAGATACGCAGTATTTT.

The DNA of the CDR3 is TGTGCCAGCAGCCGGCCAAGGGGAAAGGGGGACACTGAAGCTTTCTTT. It encodes CASSRPRGKGDTEAFF. This chain joins TRBV5-4 and TRBJ1-1; tentative D call: TRBD1 (6 bases). Trimming cost V 4 bases and J 3 bases, with 19 bases left between them. Germline CDR1 and CDR2: SGHNT and YYREEE (reference sequence). The CDR3 runs 16 residues.

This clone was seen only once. This CDR3 is CASSTRPGHTYNEQFF. The CDR3 DNA reads TGTGCCAGCAGCACCCGTCCCGGACACACCTACAATGAGCAGTTCTTC. The chain is built from TRBV27 and TRBJ2-1, with a possible D match to TRBD1 (5 bases). The V gene's germline CDR1 is MNHEY and CDR2 SMNVEV (reference sequence). The V end lost 6 bases, the J end lost 2 bases, and 17 bases lay between the germline ends. The CDR3 contains 16 residues.

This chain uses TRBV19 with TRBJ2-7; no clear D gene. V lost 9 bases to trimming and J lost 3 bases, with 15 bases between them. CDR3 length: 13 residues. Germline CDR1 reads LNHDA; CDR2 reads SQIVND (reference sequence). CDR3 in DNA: TGTGCCAGCGCAACCACGGGTGACTACGAGCAGTACTTC. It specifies CASATTGDYEQYF.

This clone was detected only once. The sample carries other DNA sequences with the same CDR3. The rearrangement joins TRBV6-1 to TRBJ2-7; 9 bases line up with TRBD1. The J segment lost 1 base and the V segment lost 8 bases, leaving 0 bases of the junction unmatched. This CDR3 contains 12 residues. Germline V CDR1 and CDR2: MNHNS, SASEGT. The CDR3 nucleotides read TGTGCCAGCGGGACAGGGTCCTACGAGCAGTACTTC. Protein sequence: CASGTGSYEQYF.

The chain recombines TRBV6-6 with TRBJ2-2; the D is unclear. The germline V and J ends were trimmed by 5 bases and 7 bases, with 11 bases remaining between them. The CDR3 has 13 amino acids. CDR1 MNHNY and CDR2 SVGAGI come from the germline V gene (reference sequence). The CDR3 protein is CASSPFLYGELFF. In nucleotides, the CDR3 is TGTGCCAGCAGTCCTTTTCTCTACGGGGAGCTGTTTTTT.

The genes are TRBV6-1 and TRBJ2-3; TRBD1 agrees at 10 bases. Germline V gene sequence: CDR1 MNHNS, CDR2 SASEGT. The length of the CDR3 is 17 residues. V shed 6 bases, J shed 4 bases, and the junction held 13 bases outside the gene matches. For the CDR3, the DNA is TGTGCCAGCAGGGAAAGACAGGGGGCGGCTTATGCAGATACGCAGTATTTT. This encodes CASRERQGAAYADTQYF.

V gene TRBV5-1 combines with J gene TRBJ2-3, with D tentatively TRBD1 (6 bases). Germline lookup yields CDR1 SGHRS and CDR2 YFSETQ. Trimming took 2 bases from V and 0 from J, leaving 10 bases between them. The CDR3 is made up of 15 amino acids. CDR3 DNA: TGCGCCAGCAGCTTAGGGACACTCAGCACAGATACGCAGTATTTT. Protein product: CASSLGTLSTDTQYF.

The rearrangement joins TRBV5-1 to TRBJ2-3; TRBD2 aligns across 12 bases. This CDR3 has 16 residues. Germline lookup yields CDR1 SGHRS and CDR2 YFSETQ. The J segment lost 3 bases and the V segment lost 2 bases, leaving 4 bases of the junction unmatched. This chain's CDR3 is CASSLGLAGGTDTQYF. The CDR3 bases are TGCGCCAGCAGCTTAGGGCTAGCGGGGGGGACAGATACGCAGTATTTT. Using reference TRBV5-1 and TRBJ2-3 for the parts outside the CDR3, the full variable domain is KAGVTQTPRYLIKTRGQQVTLSCSPISGHRSVSWYQQTPGQGLQFLFEYFSETQRNKGNFPGRFSGRQFSNSRSEMNVSTLELGDSALYLCASSLGLAGGTDTQYFGPGTRLTVL.

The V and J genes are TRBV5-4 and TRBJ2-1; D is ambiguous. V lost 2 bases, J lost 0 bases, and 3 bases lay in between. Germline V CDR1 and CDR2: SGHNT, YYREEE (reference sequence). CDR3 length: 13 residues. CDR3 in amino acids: CASSLASYNEQFF. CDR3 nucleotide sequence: TGTGCCAGCAGCTTAGCCTCCTACAATGAGCAGTTCTTC.

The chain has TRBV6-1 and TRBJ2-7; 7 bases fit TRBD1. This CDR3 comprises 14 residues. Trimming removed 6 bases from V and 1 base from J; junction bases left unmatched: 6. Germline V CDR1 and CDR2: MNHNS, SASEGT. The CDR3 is CASRRTGESYEQYF. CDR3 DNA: TGTGCCAGCAGGCGCACAGGGGAGTCCTACGAGCAGTACTTC.

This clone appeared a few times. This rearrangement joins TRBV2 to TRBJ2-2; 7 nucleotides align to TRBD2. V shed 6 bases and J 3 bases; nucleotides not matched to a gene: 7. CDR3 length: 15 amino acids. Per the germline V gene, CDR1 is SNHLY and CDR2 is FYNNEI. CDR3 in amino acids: CASRLLTSHTGELFF. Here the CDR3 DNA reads TGTGCCAGCAGACTGCTGACTAGCCACACCGGGGAGCTGTTTTTT.

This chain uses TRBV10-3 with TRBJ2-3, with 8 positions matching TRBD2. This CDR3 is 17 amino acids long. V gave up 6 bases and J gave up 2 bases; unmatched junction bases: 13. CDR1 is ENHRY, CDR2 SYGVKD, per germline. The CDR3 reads CAIRGKGAGAFTDTQYF. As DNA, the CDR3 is TGTGCCATCAGAGGCAAAGGAGCGGGGGCCTTCACAGATACGCAGTATTTT.

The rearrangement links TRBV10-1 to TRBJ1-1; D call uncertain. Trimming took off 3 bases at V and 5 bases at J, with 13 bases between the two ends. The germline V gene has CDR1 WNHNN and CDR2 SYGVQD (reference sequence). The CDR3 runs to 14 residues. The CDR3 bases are TGCGCCAGCAGTGATCATGGGCTTGCGACTGAAGCTTTCTTT. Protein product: CASSDHGLATEAFF.

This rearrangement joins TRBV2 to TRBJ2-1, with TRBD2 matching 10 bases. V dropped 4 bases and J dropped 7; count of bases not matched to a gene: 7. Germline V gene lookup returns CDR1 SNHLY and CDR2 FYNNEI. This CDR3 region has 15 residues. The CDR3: CASSGGTSERNEQFF. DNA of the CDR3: TGTGCCAGCAGTGGAGGGACTAGCGAAAGGAATGAGCAGTTCTTC. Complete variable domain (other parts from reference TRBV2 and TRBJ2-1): EPEVTQTPSHQVTQMGQEVILRCVPISNHLYFYWYRQILGQKVEFLVSFYNNEISEKSEIFDDQFSVERPDGSNFTLKIRSTKLEDSAMYFCASSGGTSERNEQFFGPGTRLTVL.

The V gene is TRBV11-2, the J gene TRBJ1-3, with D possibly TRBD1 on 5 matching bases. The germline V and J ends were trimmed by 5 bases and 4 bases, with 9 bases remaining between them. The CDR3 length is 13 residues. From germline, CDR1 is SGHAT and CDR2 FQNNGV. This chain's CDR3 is CASSPRQGNTIYF. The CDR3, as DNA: TGTGCCAGCAGCCCTAGACAGGGAAACACCATATATTTT.

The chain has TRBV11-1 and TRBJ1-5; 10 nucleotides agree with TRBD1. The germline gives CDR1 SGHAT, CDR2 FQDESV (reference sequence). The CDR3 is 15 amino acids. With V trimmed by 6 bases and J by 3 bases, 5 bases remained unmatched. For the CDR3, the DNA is TGTGCCAGCAGTCGGGGGACAGGGGACAATCAGCCCCAGCATTTT. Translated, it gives CASSRGTGDNQPQHF.

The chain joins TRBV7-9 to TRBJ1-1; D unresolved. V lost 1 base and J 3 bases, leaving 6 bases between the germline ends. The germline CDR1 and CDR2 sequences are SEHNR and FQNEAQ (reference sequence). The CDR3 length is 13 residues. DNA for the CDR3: TGTGCCAGCAGCTTAGAGGAGGACACTGAAGCTTTCTTT. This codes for CASSLEEDTEAFF.

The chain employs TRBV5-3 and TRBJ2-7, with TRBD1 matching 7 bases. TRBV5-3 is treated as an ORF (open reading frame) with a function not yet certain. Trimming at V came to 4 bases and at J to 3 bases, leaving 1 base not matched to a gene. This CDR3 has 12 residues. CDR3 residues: CARSDRDYEQYF. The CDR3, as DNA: TGTGCCAGAAGCGACAGGGACTACGAGCAGTACTTC.

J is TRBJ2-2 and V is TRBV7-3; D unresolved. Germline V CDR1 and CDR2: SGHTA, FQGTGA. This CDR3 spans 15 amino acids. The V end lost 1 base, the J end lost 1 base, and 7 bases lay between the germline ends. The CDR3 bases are TGTGCCAGCAGCTTAAACCGGGTGAACACCGGGGAGCTGTTTTTT. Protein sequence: CASSLNRVNTGELFF.

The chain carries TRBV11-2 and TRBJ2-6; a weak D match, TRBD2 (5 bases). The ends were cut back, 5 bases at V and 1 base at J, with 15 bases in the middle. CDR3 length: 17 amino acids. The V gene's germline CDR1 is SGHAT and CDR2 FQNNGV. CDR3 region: CASSRDNPGSGANVLTF. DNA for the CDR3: TGTGCCAGCAGCCGAGATAATCCGGGGTCTGGGGCCAACGTCCTGACTTTC.